This note documents a single TCR beta chain sequence. The target antigen is unknown. The entry originates in a study of vaccination effects on CD4 cells after COVID-19. Overall study: Vaccination of participants consisted of two doses of either the BNT162b2 or mRNA-1273 vaccine.

This CDR3 has 13 amino acids. With 11 bases removed from V and 3 bases from J, the gap between germline ends came to 13 bases. The germline gives CDR1 SGHAT, CDR2 FQNNGV. Sequencing in the ViraFEST assay came after antigen-specific CD4+ T cells had been expanded with viral peptide pools, which were used to stimulate PBMC. After roughly eleven days in culture, the CD4+ T cells were isolated. Testing of the vaccine recipients showed negative nucleocapsid antibodies and no prior SARS-CoV-2 infection. Approximately 2 million PBMC per well received approximately 10 IU/ml IL-2 and approximately 11 ug/ml peptides in culture. TCRdb keeps only in-frame clones here, not all; method: immunoSEQ multiplex PCR. The top ten clones hold approximately 3.7% of a sample with about 71,000 clones, about 65% of them seen once.

V usage is TRBV11-2 and J usage is TRBJ1-4; D is uncertain. This TCR came from a human donor who received a COVID-19 vaccine. This specimen consisted of CD4+ T cells from PBMCs cultured with HCoV-OC43 spike peptides, obtained before COVID-19 vaccination. Subset: HCoV-OC43 spike overlapping peptide pool stimulation. As DNA, the CDR3 is TGTGCCTCCCGGGTTCTGGCTAATGAAAAACTGTTTTTT. Protein: CASRVLANEKLFF.